Listed here are 24 T cell receptor beta chains from one sample, sequenced in a study of T cells after yellow fever vaccination. TCRdb redid the calling of the 5' RACE reads with MiXCR, one entry per CDR3 protein. This sample carries fewer than 350,000 distinct CDR3 sequences, 7.5% to 9% of them seen once, and the ten largest clones take about 20%. The material sequenced was PBMCs, taken on the day of the first yellow fever vaccination. The receptors shown here come from a man aged 18 to 30 who received the YFV17D yellow fever vaccine.

The rearrangement links TRBV6-5 to TRBJ1-1, with no clear D. This CDR3 has 11 residues. From germline, CDR1 is MNHEY and CDR2 SVGAGI. V was trimmed by 4 bases and J by 5 bases, leaving 5 bases between them. CDR3 nucleotide sequence: TGTGCCAGCAGTTCTTGGACTGAAGCTTTCTTT. Translated, it gives CASSSWTEAFF.

This clonotype was counted ten times or more. The rearrangement links TRBV25-1 to TRBJ2-5; D possibly corresponds to TRBD2 (7 bases). Germline CDR1 reads MGHDK; CDR2 reads SYGVNS. Trimming took off 1 base at V and 2 bases at J, with 14 bases between the two ends. The CDR3 is 16 amino acids. The CDR3 DNA reads TGTGCCAGCAGTGAATCGGGGGGCGCGCGGCAAGAGACCCAGTACTTC. Encoded protein: CASSESGGARQETQYF.

V and J are TRBV3-1 and TRBJ1-6; D gene ambiguous. The CDR3 consists of 14 residues. V lost 1 base and J 7 bases, leaving 8 bases between the germline ends. CDR1 is LGHDT and CDR2 is YNNKEL in the germline V gene (reference sequence). The CDR3 sequence is CASSQGYENSPLHF. CDR3 in DNA: TGTGCCAGCAGCCAAGGGTACGAGAATTCACCCCTCCACTTT.

This clonotype has just a few counts. This sequence joins TRBV7-3 and TRBJ2-3; TRBD2 might be the D (7 bases). This CDR3 is built from 16 residues. The ends were cut back, 5 bases at V and 3 bases at J, with 18 bases in the middle. CDR1 SGHTA and CDR2 FQGTGA come from the germline V gene. The CDR3 DNA reads as TGTGCCAGCAGCCCTGGGGTGGGGGGGCGGACAGATACGCAGTATTTT. Translation gives CASSPGVGGRTDTQYF.

This clonotype was seen more than once but under ten times. The chain joins TRBV6-1 to TRBJ2-5; weak D call: TRBD2 (6 bases). Germline V gives CDR1 MNHNS, CDR2 SASEGT. This CDR3 is built from 14 residues. V gave up 5 bases and J gave up 4 bases, with 14 bases separating them. The DNA for the CDR3 is TGTGCCAGCAGTCTTCCGGGGACTCCAGAGACCCAGTACTTC. Protein product: CASSLPGTPETQYF.

V is TRBV4-2 and J is TRBJ2-7; D is ambiguous. V gave up 3 bases and J gave up 3 bases, with 15 bases separating them. The CDR3 length is 15 residues. Germline assignment: CDR1 LGHNA and CDR2 YNFKEQ. This CDR3 is CASSQSGNNHYEQYF. Here the CDR3 DNA reads TGTGCCAGCAGCCAGTCGGGTAACAATCACTACGAGCAGTACTTC.

The V and J genes are TRBV6-2 or TRBV6-3 and TRBJ2-5; 10 bases agree with TRBD1. The CDR3 spans 23 residues. The J segment lost 5 bases and the V segment lost 0 bases, leaving 27 bases of the junction unmatched. Germline V CDR1 and CDR2: MNHEY, SVGEGT. This chain's CDR3 is CASSYSKAAGMSSRDRGGETQYF. DNA for the CDR3: TGTGCCAGCAGTTACTCGAAGGCCGCCGGAATGTCTAGCCGGGACAGGGGTGGGGAGACCCAGTACTTC.

The chain employs TRBV29-1 and TRBJ2-7, with 7 bases that match TRBD1. J gave up 3 bases and V 5 bases, and 7 bases lay outside the gene matches. The germline CDR1 and CDR2 sequences are SQVTM and ANQGSEA. This CDR3 comprises 13 residues. In DNA form, the CDR3 reads TGCAGCGTTTTATGGGACAGCCACTACGAGCAGTACTTC. Its translation: CSVLWDSHYEQYF.

This clonotype was counted a few times. The DNA for the CDR3 is TGCGCCAGCAGCTTGGGACTAGCGGGGGGGCGAAACGAGCAGTACTTC. The encoded protein is CASSLGLAGGRNEQYF. The rearrangement links TRBV5-1 to TRBJ2-7, with 14 positions matching TRBD2. Germline trimming cut 0 bases from V and 5 bases from J; bases unmatched to any gene: 4. The length of the CDR3 is 16 residues. Germline V gene sequence: CDR1 SGHRS, CDR2 YFSETQ.

The J gene is TRBJ1-5, the V gene TRBV6-2 or TRBV6-3; D might be TRBD1 (6 bases). Trimming pared 5 bases from V and 1 base from J, leaving 21 bases between. From germline, CDR1 is MNHEY and CDR2 SVGEGT. This CDR3 has 18 residues. The CDR3 nucleotides are TGTGCCAGCAGTAACCGGGACATCTTTTGGGAGAGCAATCAGCCCCAGCATTTT. It specifies CASSNRDIFWESNQPQHF.

The V and J genes are TRBV12-5 and TRBJ1-1, with unresolved D. The CDR3 loop spans 15 amino acids. In germline, CDR1 is LGHNT, CDR2 FRNRAP. Trimming cost V 1 base and J 4 bases, with 13 bases left between them. The CDR3: CASGLAVVGATEAFF. DNA of the CDR3: TGTGCTAGTGGTTTGGCCGTGGTGGGAGCCACTGAAGCTTTCTTT.

The chain carries TRBV10-2 and TRBJ1-4; D ambiguous. Germline loops: CDR1 WSHSY, CDR2 SAAADI. The CDR3 is made up of 16 amino acids. Trimming shortened V by 2 bases and J by 5 bases, and 15 bases separated the two germline ends. The CDR3, as DNA: TGCGCCAGCAGTGAGCGTGGAAGGCAGCACAATGAAAAACTGTTTTTT. It is translated as CASSERGRQHNEKLFF.

This clonotype was found a few times. The chain combines TRBV6-1 with TRBJ2-7; D is possibly TRBD1 (5 bases). V was shortened by 6 bases and J by 2 bases, with 17 bases between the two germline ends. This CDR3 is built from 15 residues. The germline gives CDR1 MNHNS, CDR2 SASEGT. The CDR3 region has the DNA TGTGCCAGCAGCTTGTCTAGAAAGGGGCCCTACGAGCAGTACTTC. Translation: CASSLSRKGPYEQYF.

V gene TRBV29-1 combines with J gene TRBJ2-1, with 9 bases lining up with TRBD2. V lost 7 bases and J lost 4; bases outside the gene matches: 5. The CDR3 spans 13 residues. CDR1 and CDR2 (germline): SQVTM, ANQGSEA. CDR3 coding DNA: TGCAGCGATGCCCTAGCGGGATACAATGAGCAGTTCTTC. Translated: CSDALAGYNEQFF.

The chain joins TRBV14 to TRBJ2-2; 10 nucleotides line up with TRBD1. With 4 bases clipped from V and 8 bases from J, the junction kept 13 bases outside the gene matches. The CDR3 contains 17 residues. Germline V gene sequence: CDR1 SGHDN, CDR2 FVKESK. CDR3 loop: CASSRPLGTGELGELFF. CDR3 bases: TGTGCCAGCAGCCGCCCTCTGGGGACAGGGGAATTAGGGGAGCTGTTTTTT.

This clonotype was found many times. This chain links TRBV18 with TRBJ2-3; 7 nucleotides agree with TRBD1. This CDR3 region has 15 residues. Germline values: CDR1 KGHSH, CDR2 LQKENI. Trimming took 4 bases from V and 2 from J; bases not matched to a gene: 6. CDR3 sequence reads: CASSLMTGTTDTQYF. As DNA, the CDR3 is TGTGCCAGCTCACTCATGACAGGGACCACAGATACGCAGTATTTT.

The chain uses TRBV12-5 and TRBJ2-5, with D perhaps TRBD1 (5 bases). V dropped 2 bases and J dropped 2 bases, with 6 bases sitting between them. From germline, CDR1 is LGHNT and CDR2 FRNRAP. The CDR3 extends over 13 amino acids. This chain's CDR3 is CASGLYRQETQYF. In DNA, the CDR3 is TGTGCTAGTGGTTTGTACAGGCAAGAGACCCAGTACTTC.

The chain recombines TRBV7-9 with TRBJ2-5, with no clear D. Trimming took 2 bases from V and 5 from J, leaving 6 bases between them. Germline CDR1 and CDR2: SEHNR and FQNEAQ (reference sequence). The CDR3 has 12 residues. CDR3 DNA: TGTGCCAGCAGCTTACGGTGGGAGACCCAGTACTTC. Amino acid sequence: CASSLRWETQYF.

The CDR3, as DNA: TGCGCCAGCAGCTTAGGGATTTACAATGAGCAGTTCTTC. The encoded protein is CASSLGIYNEQFF. V usage is TRBV4-3 and J usage is TRBJ2-1, with unresolved D. This CDR3 comprises 13 residues. Germline CDR1 and CDR2: LGHNA and YSLEER. V was pared by 5 bases and J by 4 bases, with 9 bases between.

This chain joins TRBV29-1 and TRBJ2-2; D is perhaps TRBD2 (6 bases). CDR1 is SQVTM, CDR2 ANQGSEA, per germline. CDR3 length: 14 residues. The V gene lost 3 bases and the J gene lost 4 bases, with 12 bases spanning the gap. The CDR3 here is CSVEVEGSTGELFF. CDR3 sequence (DNA): TGCAGCGTTGAGGTGGAGGGAAGCACCGGGGAGCTGTTTTTT.

This clonotype has a count of ten or more. CDR3 DNA sequence: TGTGCCAGCAGCGCCCTAGCGGGGGCCTCCACAGATACGCAGTATTTT. Translation: CASSALAGASTDTQYF. V usage is TRBV5-6 and J usage is TRBJ2-3; 10 nucleotides align to TRBD2. This CDR3 region has 16 residues. V lost 4 bases, J lost 2 bases, and 7 bases stayed unmatched. CDR1 and CDR2 (germline): SGHDT, YYEEEE.

This clonotype came up many times. The chain uses TRBV7-2 and TRBJ2-6; possibly TRBD2 for D (5 bases). Trimming left V 5 bases short and J 4 bases short, with 15 bases between. CDR3 size: 16 residues. Germline loops: CDR1 SGHTA, CDR2 FQGNSA. Here the CDR3 DNA reads TGTGCCAGCAGCCAACGGGGTACGGAAGGGGCCAACGTCCTGACTTTC. This translates into CASSQRGTEGANVLTF.

The sample holds a few counts of this clonotype. The chain carries TRBV5-1 and TRBJ2-5, with TRBD2 identical over 11 bases. The CDR3 totals 16 residues. Germline V gives CDR1 SGHRS, CDR2 YFSETQ. With V trimmed by 3 bases and J by 6 bases, 10 bases remained unmatched. In nucleotides, the CDR3 is TGCGCCAGCAGCTCCTTAGCGGGGGGGCCTGTAAAGACCCAGTACTTC. Translating it yields CASSSLAGGPVKTQYF.

The rearrangement joins TRBV7-3 to TRBJ1-2; D may be TRBD1 (6 bases). The CDR3 has 13 residues. Germline V gene data show CDR1 as SGHTA and CDR2 as FQGTGA. V was clipped by 8 bases and J by 6 bases, with 16 bases between them. In DNA form, the CDR3 reads TGTGCCAGCGCGCGGGGGGGCGTAGATGGCTACACCTTC. It encodes CASARGGVDGYTF.